The clone carrying this T cell receptor beta chain was detected many times. There are 14 residues in the CDR3. V was shortened by 6 bases and J by 1 base, with 11 bases between the two germline ends. These data originate in a study of T cells in Graves' hyperthyroidism and ophthalmopathy. Turning to the study itself: Peripheral blood samples were taken at initial diagnosis, prior to any treatment.

Amplified regions were TCR beta CDR3 sequences from RNA transcripts. HTBI primers drove first-round RT-PCR of the TCR CDR3. TCRdb re-derived calls from the multiplex PCR reads in MiXCR, one entry per CDR3 protein. This sample has fewer than 800,000 distinct CDR3 sequences, with 16% found just once. Sequencing used blood. This clonotype was sampled from a man aged 18-30 years with Graves' hyperthyroidism. The gene calls are TRBV12-3 or TRBV12-4 and TRBJ2-3; D not certain. The CDR3 loop is CASSPEEGTDTQYF. CDR3 sequence (DNA): TGTGCCAGCAGCCCCGAGGAAGGCACAGATACGCAGTATTTT.